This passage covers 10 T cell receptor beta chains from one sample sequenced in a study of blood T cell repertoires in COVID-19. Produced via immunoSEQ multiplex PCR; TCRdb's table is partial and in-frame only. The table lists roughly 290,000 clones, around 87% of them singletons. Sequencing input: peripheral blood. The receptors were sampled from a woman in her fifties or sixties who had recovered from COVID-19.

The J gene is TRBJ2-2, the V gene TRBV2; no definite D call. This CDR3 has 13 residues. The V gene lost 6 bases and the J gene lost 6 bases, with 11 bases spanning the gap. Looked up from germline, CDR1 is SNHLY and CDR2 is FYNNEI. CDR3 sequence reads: CASRRGSSGELFF. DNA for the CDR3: TGTGCCAGCAGACGCGGATCGTCCGGGGAGCTGTTTTTT. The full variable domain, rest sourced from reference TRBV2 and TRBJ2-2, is EPEVTQTPSHQVTQMGQEVILRCVPISNHLYFYWYRQILGQKVEFLVSFYNNEISEKSEIFDDQFSVERPDGSNFTLKIRSTKLEDSAMYFCASRRGSSGELFFGEGSRLTVL.

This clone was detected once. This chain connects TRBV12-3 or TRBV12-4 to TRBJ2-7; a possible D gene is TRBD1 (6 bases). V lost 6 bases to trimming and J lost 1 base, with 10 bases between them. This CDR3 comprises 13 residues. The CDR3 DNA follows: TGTGCCAGCAGGAGGGGGATTTCCTACGAGCAGTACTTC. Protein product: CASRRGISYEQYF.

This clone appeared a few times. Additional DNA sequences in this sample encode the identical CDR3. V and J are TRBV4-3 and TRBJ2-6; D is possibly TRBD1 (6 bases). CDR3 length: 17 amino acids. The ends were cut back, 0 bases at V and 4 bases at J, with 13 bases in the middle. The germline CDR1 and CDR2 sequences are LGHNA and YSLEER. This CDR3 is CASSQDPRGSGANVLTF. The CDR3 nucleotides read TGCGCCAGCAGCCAAGACCCCAGGGGCTCCGGGGCCAACGTCCTGACTTTC.

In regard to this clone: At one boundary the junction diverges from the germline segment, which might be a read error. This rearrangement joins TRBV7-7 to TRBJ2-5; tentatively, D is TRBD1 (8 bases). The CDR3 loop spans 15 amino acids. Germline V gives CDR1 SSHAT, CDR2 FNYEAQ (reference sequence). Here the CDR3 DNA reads TGTGCTAGCAGCTTCGGGAGGACAGGGAAAGAGACCCAGTACTTC. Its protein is CASSFGRTGKETQYF.

CDR3 protein: CASSPHEGEKLFF. CDR3 in DNA: TGTGCCAGCAGCCCTCATGAGGGTGAAAAACTGTTTTTT. The chain couples TRBV7-6 to TRBJ1-4; D gene ambiguous. Germline lookup yields CDR1 SGHVS and CDR2 FNYEAQ. Trimming took 5 bases from V and 7 from J, leaving 11 bases between them. CDR3 size: 13 residues.

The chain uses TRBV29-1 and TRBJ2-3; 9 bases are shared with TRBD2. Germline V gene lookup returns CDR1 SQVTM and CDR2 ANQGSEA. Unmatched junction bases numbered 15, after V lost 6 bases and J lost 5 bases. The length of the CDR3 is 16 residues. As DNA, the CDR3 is TGCAGCGTAGCTTCCCTGACTAGCGGTCGAAGAGATACGCAGTATTTT. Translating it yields CSVASLTSGRRDTQYF.

The CDR3 DNA follows: TGTGCCAGCAGCGAACAAACCGGGACATTTCTCTATGGCTACACCTTC. Translation gives CASSEQTGTFLYGYTF. This sequence joins TRBV7-2 and TRBJ1-2, with D possibly being TRBD1 (6 bases). Germline V gene data show CDR1 as SGHTA and CDR2 as FQGNSA. This CDR3 has 16 amino acids. V dropped 5 bases and J dropped 4 bases, with 20 bases sitting between them.

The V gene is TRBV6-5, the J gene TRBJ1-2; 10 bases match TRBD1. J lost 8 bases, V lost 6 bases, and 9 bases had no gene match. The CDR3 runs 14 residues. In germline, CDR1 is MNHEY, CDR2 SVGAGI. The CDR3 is CASRRDRGMVGYTF. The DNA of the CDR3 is TGTGCCAGCAGACGGGACAGGGGCATGGTGGGCTACACCTTC.

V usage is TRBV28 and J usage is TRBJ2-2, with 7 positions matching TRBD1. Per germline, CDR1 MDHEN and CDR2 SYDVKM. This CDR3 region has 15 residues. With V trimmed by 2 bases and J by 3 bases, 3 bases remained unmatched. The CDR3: CASSLRGGHTGELFF. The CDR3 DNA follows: TGTGCCAGCAGTTTAAGAGGGGGCCACACCGGGGAGCTGTTTTTT.

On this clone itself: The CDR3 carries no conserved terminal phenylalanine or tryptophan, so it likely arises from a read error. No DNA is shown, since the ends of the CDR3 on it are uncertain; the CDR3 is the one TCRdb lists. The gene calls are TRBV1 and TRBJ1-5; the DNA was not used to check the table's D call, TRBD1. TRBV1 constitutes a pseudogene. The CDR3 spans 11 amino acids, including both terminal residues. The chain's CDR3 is CTSSHEQGEVV.